This record looks at one T cell receptor (beta chain) sequence and its context. Its target antigen remains unknown. It has no much larger one-base neighbor in the sample; base qualities were not kept. The sample comes from a study of beta chain features in type 1 diabetes (dated by TCRdb to the late 2010s). For the wider study: Mean age, gender distribution, total cell number and subset yield did not differ between patients and healthy donors. Across all samples, 107,917,701 sorted cells were examined, and cell number per subset correlated strongly with RNA yield. The study compared the TCRB repertoires of sorted circulating CD4+ T cell subsets in recently diagnosed type 1 diabetes patients with those in matched healthy donors. Regulatory and stem cell-like memory subsets were obtained from only 8 patients and about eight healthy donors, while naive and central memory subsets were obtained from all 30 or so donors. General study outcomes and caveats: Only small numbers of individuals were included in the HLA sub-analyses, which left unresolved whether HLA type had any influence on TCRB rearrangement. Naive, central memory and regulatory TCRB repertoires appeared more similar among patients than among healthy donors. A moderate but significant shortening of TCRB CDR3 length was observed in type 1 diabetes patients in all four CD4+ subsets. Because cDNA was sequenced instead of genomic DNA, highly expressing activated cells could be over-represented, though the groups showed no difference in activation or CD3 levels. PCR might favor shorter templates, but patient and control samples were amplified and corrected together, so any skew would affect both groups equally. At VDJ recombination sites, patients with type 1 diabetes made fewer insertions and deleted more nucleotides, a pattern implying thymic rearrangement abnormalities.

From V the trimming removes 4 bases and from J it removes 5 bases, while the gene matches leave 1 base of the junction unaccounted for. In the germline V gene, CDR1 corresponds to SGDLS and CDR2 to YYNGEE. The CDR3 goes from the cysteine to the phenylalanine over 13 residues. Only the CDR3 part of the read is kept: 39 bases, read in frame from the first base. Each donor gave one peripheral blood draw, approximately 110 mL on average, collected into heparinised tubes. Using a panel that included CD45RO, CCR7, CD25, CD127, CD95 and CD27, naive, central memory, regulatory and stem cell-like memory CD4+ T cells were sorted on a BD FACSAria II. Every sorted population had a purity above 95%. Right away, PBMCs were isolated by Lymphoprep density gradient centrifugation and were stained directly, with no culture step. So that batch effects would be minimized, each experiment stained and sorted samples in pairs, pairing one healthy donor with one patient.

The entire isolated RNA was reverse transcribed using the High Capacity cDNA Reverse Transcription Kit, and thus expressed TCRB transcripts were sequenced. Naive, central memory and regulatory T cell samples underwent deep immunoSEQ sequencing, averaging about 3.3 million total reads per sample. After sorted cells were lysed in RLT buffer, RNA was extracted with DNase-treated RNeasy Micro or Mini kits, with the choice depending on cell number. Each cell subset was processed on its own to prevent cross-contamination, while patient and healthy donor samples were processed together. The immunoSEQ multiplex PCR was used to amplify TCRB sequences from cDNA, yielding 87-bp fragments that span the CDR3 region. Sequencing of the amplicons was done on the Illumina HiSeq platform. Processing in the source paper ran as follows. Synthetic template baselines were used to correct PCR bias computationally, reads within Hamming distance 2 were collapsed together, and singletons that could not be merged were discarded. Reads were aligned against IMGT to assign V, D and J genes, CDR3 length and insertions or deletions at six rearrangement sites. Within each subset, clonotype counts were normalized to sorted cell number, after which true diversity and Gini coefficients were computed with the tcR R package. The overlap coefficient, calculated on TCRB nucleotide sequences, was used to measure repertoire sharing. As a proxy for the pre-selection repertoire, out-of-frame TCRB sequences from naive cells were analyzed. TCRdb provides this immuneACCESS table in a form limited to in-frame rearrangements. Some clones are lacking; in checked studies, under half of them reflect an unresolved V gene, and why the rest are absent is not known. V and J calls and clone size follow that table, whereas D and trimming were derived from the DNA. The sample has 450,000 or so clones on record, roughly 11% of them singletons. The ten largest clones take up more than 0.045% of the sample.

Sequencing used naive CD4+ T cells from blood. The cell subset or site label, as the study defines it: true naive CD4+ T cells. This sequence was found in a woman between 18 and 29 years old in good health. The V and J genes are TRBV9 and TRBJ2-1, with 9 junctional bases fitting TRBD2. The base sequence is TGTGCCAGCAGCTCTAGCGGGGACAATGAGCAGTTCTTC. Its protein reads: CASSSSGDNEQFF.